This T cell receptor (beta chain) is drawn from a study of response to subunit inactivated influenza vaccine. The CDR3 totals 14 residues. Germline CDR1 reads SGHRS; CDR2 reads YFSETQ. Germline trimming cut 0 bases from V and 8 bases from J; bases unmatched to any gene: 5. TCRdb passed the RT-PCR reads through MiXCR, listing each CDR3 protein once. The data show 500,000 to 700,000 distinct CDR3 sequences, 20% to 25% seen once. In addition, the sample was reused for a study of T cells expressing NK-cell markers. Per that study: A 5'RACE template switching approach incorporating UMIs was used to make TCR beta cDNA. The authors sequenced eight donors, of whom seven were HCMV-seropositive and one was seronegative. Topping the CD3+CD56-NKG2C+ fraction as well were these clonotypes, in four donors.

This chain connects TRBV5-1 to TRBJ2-7, with 10 bases fitting TRBD1. Specimen: CD4+ T cells sorted from PBMCs, collected 11 to 12 days after vaccination. The clonotype originates from a man aged 50 to 60 who received an inactivated influenza vaccine. CDR3 loop: CASSLGDRGWKQYF. The CDR3 nucleotides read TGCGCCAGCAGCTTGGGGGACAGGGGTTGGAAGCAGTACTTC.